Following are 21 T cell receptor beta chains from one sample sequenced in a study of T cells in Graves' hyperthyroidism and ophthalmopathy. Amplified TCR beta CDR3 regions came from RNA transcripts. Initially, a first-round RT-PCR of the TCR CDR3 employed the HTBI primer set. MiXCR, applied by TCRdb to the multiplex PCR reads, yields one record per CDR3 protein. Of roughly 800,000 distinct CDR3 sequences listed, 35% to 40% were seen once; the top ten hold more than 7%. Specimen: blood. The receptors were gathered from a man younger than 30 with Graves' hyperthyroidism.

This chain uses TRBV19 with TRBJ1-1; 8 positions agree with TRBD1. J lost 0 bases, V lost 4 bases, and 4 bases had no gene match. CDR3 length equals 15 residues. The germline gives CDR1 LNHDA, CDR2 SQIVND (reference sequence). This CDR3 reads CASSTKDRVNTEAFF. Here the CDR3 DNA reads TGTGCCAGTAGTACCAAGGACAGGGTGAACACTGAAGCTTTCTTT.

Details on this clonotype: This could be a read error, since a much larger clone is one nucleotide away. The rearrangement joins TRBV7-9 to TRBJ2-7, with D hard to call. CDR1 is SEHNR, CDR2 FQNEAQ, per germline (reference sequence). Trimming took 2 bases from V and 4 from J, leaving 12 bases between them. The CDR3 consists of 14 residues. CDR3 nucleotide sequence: TGTGCCAGCAGCTTACAAGCAGAGTCGTACGAGCAGTACTTC. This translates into CASSLQAESYEQYF.

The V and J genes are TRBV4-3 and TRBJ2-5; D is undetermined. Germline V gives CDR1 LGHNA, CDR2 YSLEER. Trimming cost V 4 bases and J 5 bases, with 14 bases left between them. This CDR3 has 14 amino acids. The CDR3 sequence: CASSRQTPSETQYF. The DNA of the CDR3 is TGCGCCAGCAGCCGCCAAACACCCTCGGAGACCCAGTACTTC.

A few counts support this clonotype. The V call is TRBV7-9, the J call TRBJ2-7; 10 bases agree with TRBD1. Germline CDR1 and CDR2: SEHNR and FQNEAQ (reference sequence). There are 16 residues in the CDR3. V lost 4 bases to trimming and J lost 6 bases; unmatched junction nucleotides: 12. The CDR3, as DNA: TGTGCCAGCAGCTCGTACGAGGGACAGGGGTCGGTCGAGCAGTACTTC. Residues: CASSSYEGQGSVEQYF.

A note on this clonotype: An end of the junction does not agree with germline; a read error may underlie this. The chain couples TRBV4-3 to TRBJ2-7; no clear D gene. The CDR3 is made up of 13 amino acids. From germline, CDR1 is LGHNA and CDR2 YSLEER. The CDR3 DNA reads TGCGCCAGCAGCACCGCTCCCTCCCACGAGCAGTACTTC. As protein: CASSTAPSHEQYF.

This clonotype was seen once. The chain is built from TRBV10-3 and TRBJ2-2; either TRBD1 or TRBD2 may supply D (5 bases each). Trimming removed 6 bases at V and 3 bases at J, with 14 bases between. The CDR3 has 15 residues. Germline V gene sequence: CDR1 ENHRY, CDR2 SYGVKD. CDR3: CAIRGTVTYTGELFF. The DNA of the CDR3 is TGTGCCATCAGGGGGACGGTTACGTACACCGGGGAGCTGTTTTTT.

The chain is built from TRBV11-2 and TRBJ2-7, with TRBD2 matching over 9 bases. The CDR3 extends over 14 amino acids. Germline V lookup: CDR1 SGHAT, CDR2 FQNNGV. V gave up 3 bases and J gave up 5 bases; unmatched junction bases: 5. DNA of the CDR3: TGTGCCAGCAGCTTGACTAGCGGTTCCGACGAGCAGTACTTC. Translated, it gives CASSLTSGSDEQYF.

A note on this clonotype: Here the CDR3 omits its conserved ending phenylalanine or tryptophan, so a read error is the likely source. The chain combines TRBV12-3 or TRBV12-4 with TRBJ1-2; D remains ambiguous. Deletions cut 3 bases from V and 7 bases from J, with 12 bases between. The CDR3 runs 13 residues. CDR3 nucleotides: TGTGCCAGCAGTTTCCCCGAGGGCAGTGGCTACACCTCC. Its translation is CASSFPEGSGYTS.

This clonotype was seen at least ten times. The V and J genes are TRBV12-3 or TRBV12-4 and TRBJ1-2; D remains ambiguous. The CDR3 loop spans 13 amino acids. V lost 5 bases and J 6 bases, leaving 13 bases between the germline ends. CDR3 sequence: CASSPAFRDGYTF. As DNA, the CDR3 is TGTGCCAGCAGTCCGGCGTTTCGGGATGGCTACACCTTC.

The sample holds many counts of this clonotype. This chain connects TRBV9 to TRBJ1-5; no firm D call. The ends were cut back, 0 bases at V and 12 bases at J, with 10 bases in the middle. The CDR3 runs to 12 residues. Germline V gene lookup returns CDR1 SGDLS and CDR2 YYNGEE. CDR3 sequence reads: CASSVGGPFQHF. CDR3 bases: TGTGCCAGCAGCGTAGGAGGGCCCTTCCAGCATTTT.

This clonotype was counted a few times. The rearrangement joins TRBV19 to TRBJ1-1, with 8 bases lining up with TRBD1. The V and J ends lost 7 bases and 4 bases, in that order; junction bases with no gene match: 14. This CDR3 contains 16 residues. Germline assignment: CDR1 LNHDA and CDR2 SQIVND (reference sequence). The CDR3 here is CASTLTGVTGGTEAFF. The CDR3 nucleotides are TGTGCCAGTACCCTCACCGGGGTCACAGGGGGCACTGAAGCTTTCTTT. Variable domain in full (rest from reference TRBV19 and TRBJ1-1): DGGITQSPKYLFRKEGQNVTLSCEQNLNHDAMYWYRQDPGQGLRLIYYSQIVNDFQKGDIAEGYSVSREKKESFPLTVTSAQKNPTAFYLCASTLTGVTGGTEAFFGQGTRLTVV.

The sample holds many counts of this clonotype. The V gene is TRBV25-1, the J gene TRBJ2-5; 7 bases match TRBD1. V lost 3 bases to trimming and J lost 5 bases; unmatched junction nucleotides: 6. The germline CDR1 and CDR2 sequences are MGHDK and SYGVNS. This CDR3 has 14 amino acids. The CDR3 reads CASSDPGQLETQYF. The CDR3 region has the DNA TGTGCCAGCAGTGACCCGGGACAGTTGGAGACCCAGTACTTC. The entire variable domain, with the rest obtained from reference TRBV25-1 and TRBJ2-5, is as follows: EADIYQTPRYLVIGTGKKITLECSQTMGHDKMYWYQQDPGMELHLIHYSYGVNSTEKGDLSSESTVSRIRTEHFPLTLESARPSHTSQYLCASSDPGQLETQYFGPGTRLLVL.

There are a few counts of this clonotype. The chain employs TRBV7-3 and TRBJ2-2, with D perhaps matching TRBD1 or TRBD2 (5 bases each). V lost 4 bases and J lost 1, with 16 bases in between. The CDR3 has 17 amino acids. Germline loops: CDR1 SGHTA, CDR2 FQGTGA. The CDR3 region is CASSSLPGRGNTGELFF. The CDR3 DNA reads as TGTGCCAGCAGCTCCCTACCAGGGAGAGGGAACACCGGGGAGCTGTTTTTT.

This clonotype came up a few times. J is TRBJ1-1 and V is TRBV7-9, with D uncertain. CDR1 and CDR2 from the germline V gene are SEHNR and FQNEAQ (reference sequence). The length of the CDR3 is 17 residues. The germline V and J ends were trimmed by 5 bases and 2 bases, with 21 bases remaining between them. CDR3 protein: CASSASGSEATNTEAFF. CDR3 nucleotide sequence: TGTGCCAGCAGCGCAAGCGGGAGTGAGGCGACAAACACTGAAGCTTTCTTT.

This CDR3 reads CSASDGGKSYEQYF. The CDR3 bases are TGCAGTGCTAGTGACGGGGGAAAGTCCTACGAGCAGTACTTC. The chain recombines TRBV20-1 with TRBJ2-7; D is perhaps TRBD2 (6 bases). Germline assignment: CDR1 DFQATT and CDR2 SNEGSKA (reference sequence). CDR3 length: 14 residues. V shed 3 bases and J shed 1 base, with 13 bases lying between them.

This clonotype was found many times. The CDR3 nucleotides are TGCAGCGTTGAATTCGCTGGAGGGGGCAGAGAGACCCAGTACTTC. The encoded protein is CSVEFAGGGRETQYF. This chain connects TRBV29-1 to TRBJ2-5; D is possibly TRBD1 (7 bases). The CDR3 totals 15 residues. Looked up from germline, CDR1 is SQVTM and CDR2 is ANQGSEA. V lost 2 bases to trimming and J lost 4 bases, with 17 bases between them.

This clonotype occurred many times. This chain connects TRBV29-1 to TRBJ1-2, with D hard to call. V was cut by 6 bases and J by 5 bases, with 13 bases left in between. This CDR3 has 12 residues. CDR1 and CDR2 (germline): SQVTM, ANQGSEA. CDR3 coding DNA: TGCAGCGTAGACGGATCGTATTATGGCTACACCTTC. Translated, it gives CSVDGSYYGYTF.

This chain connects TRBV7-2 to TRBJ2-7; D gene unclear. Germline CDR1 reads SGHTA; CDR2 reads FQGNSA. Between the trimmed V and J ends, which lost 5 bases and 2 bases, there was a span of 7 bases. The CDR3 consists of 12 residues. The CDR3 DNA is TGTGCCAGCAGCGAGTGTACCTACGAGCAGTACTTC. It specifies CASSECTYEQYF.

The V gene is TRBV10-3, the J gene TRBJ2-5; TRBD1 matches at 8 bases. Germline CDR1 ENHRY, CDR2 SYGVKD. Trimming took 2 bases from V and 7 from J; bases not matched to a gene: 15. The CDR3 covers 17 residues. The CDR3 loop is CAISETLYQTGALTQYF. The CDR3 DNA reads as TGTGCCATCAGTGAGACCCTATATCAGACAGGGGCCTTGACCCAGTACTTC.

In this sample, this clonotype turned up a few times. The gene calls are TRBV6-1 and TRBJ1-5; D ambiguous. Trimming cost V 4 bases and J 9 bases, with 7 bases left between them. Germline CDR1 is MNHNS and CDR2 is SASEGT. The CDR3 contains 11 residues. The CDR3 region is CASSGPWPQHF. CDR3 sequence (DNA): TGTGCCAGCAGTGGTCCGTGGCCCCAGCATTTT.

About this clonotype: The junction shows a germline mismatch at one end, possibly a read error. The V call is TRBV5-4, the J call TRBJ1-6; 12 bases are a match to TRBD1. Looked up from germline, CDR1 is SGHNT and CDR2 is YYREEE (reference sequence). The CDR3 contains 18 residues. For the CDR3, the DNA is TGCGCCAGCAGCCACCCCGCCGGGACAGGGGGCGAATCTTCACCCCTCCACTTT. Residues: CASSHPAGTGGESSPLHF.